Following are 8 T cell receptor beta chains from one sample sequenced in a study of blood T cells in healthy people across ages (dated by TCRdb to between 2014 and 2017). The method was 5' RACE. TCRdb lists the instrument as Illumina HiSeq 2500. A second PCR of about 7 to 12 cycles was performed with a sample-barcoded 5' primer and a J-beta primer mix. TCRdb trimmed public reads at Q25 via fastp, called clones via MiXCR and kept in-frame beta chains. Every CDR3 protein is listed once, alongside the most common genes and DNA of its rows. The sample data list under 2 million distinct CDR3 sequences, and approximately 32% of these were observed just once. The ten most abundant clones make up around 11% of the sample. Sequenced sample: blood. The receptors stem from a woman under 40 in good health.

This chain joins TRBV7-3 and TRBJ2-4; unclear D gene. V was pared by 6 bases and J by 6 bases, with 12 bases between. CDR1 is SGHTA, CDR2 FQGTGA, per germline. The CDR3 sequence is 13 residues long. The CDR3 DNA is TGTGCCAGCAGTCCTCATGGCACAAACATTCAGTACTTC. Translating gives CASSPHGTNIQYF. Complete variable domain (other parts from reference TRBV7-3 and TRBJ2-4): GAGVSQTPSNKVTEKGKYVELRCDPISGHTALYWYRQSLGQGPEFLIYFQGTGAADDSGLPNDRFFAVRPEGSVSTLKIQRTERGDSAVYLCASSPHGTNIQYFGAGTRLSVL.

This clonotype appeared once. The chain joins TRBV9 to TRBJ2-3, with 13 bases aligning to TRBD2. This CDR3 is 20 amino acids long. Germline V gene data show CDR1 as SGDLS and CDR2 as YYNGEE. V was clipped by 3 bases and J by 1 base; unmatched bases: 14. DNA for the CDR3: TGTGCCAGCAGCGGACACCTTAGACTAGCGGGGGGCCGCGGCACAGATACGCAGTATTTT. Translation: CASSGHLRLAGGRGTDTQYF.

This chain joins TRBV21-1 and TRBJ2-7; TRBD1, the table's D call, lacks a check against the DNA. TRBV21-1 is listed as a pseudogene. The CDR3 has 22 amino acids. The CDR3 sequence: CASSKEKRVGRTGRSYSYEQYF. CDR3 DNA: TGTGCCAGCAGCAAAGAAAAGCGGGTTGGTCGGACAGGGAGGTCATACTCCTACGAGCAGTACTTC.

V gene TRBV20-1 combines with J gene TRBJ1-4; 9 bases are a match to TRBD1. The ends lost 7 bases at V and 6 bases at J; junction bases unmatched: 6. CDR3 size: 13 residues. In germline, CDR1 is DFQATT, CDR2 SNEGSKA (reference sequence). CDR3 sequence (DNA): TGCAGTGTCCAGGGACAGGGAGATGAAAAACTGTTTTTT. This codes for CSVQGQGDEKLFF.

CDR3 sequence (DNA): TGTGCCAGCAGTGAAAGGCTAGCGGGATTGTACGAGCAGTACTTC. Translating it yields CASSERLAGLYEQYF. The gene calls are TRBV2 and TRBJ2-7; TRBD2 aligns across 9 bases. The CDR3 spans 15 residues. Germline lookup yields CDR1 SNHLY and CDR2 FYNNEI. V lost 2 bases to trimming and J lost 4 bases; unmatched junction nucleotides: 6.

The genes are TRBV7-8 and TRBJ1-5; D unclear. The ends were cut back, 6 bases at V and 3 bases at J, with 12 bases in the middle. The CDR3 covers 14 residues. CDR1 SGHVS and CDR2 FQNEAQ come from the germline V gene. The DNA for the CDR3 is TGTGCCAGCAGTGTCGACAAATCCAATCAGCCCCAGCATTTT. Translated: CASSVDKSNQPQHF. Complete variable domain (other parts from reference TRBV7-8 and TRBJ1-5): GAGVSQSPRYKVAKRGQDVALRCDPISGHVSLFWYQQALGQGPEFLTYFQNEAQLDKSGLPSDRFFAERPEGSVSTLKIQRTQQEDSAVYLCASSVDKSNQPQHFGDGTRLSIL.

The V gene is TRBV2, the J gene TRBJ1-1; D remains unclear. Germline loops: CDR1 SNHLY, CDR2 FYNNEI. CDR3 length: 14 residues. The V and J ends lost 6 bases and 1 base respectively, with 12 bases between them. In DNA, the CDR3 is TGTGCCAGCAGCTCGACACTCTCGAACACTGAAGCTTTCTTT. Translating gives CASSSTLSNTEAFF.

The CDR3, as DNA: TGCAGTGCTAGCGGGGGGGCCCCAGATACGCAGTATTTT. Protein product: CSASGGAPDTQYF. This chain connects TRBV20-1 to TRBJ2-3; 8 bases agree with TRBD2. Germline trimming cut 3 bases from V and 4 bases from J; bases unmatched to any gene: 3. Germline V gene sequence: CDR1 DFQATT, CDR2 SNEGSKA (reference sequence). The CDR3 extends over 13 amino acids.